This TCR beta chain appears in the sequencing data of a study of beta chain features in type 1 diabetes. Overall study findings and caveats: Sampled from patients, naive, central memory and Treg TCRB repertoires appeared more similar than those sampled from healthy donors. TCRB CDR3s from Type 1 diabetes patients were moderately but significantly shorter in all four CD4+ subsets.

Investigators reverse transcribed all isolated RNA, so they sequenced expressed TCRB transcripts. Several million reads per sample on average were obtained from naive, central memory and regulatory T cell samples. Clones were read by immunoSEQ multiplex PCR, and TCRdb kept only the in-frame ones, dropping some. The sample includes some 660,000 clones, about 14% of them seen just once. V lost 3 bases, J lost 5 bases, and 10 bases lay in between. The germline CDR1 and CDR2 sequences are GTSNPN and SVGIG (reference sequence). The CDR3 consists of 12 residues. CD4+ naive, central memory, regulatory and stem cell-like memory subsets were isolated by sorting on CD45RO/CCR7/CD25/CD127/CD95/CD27. The sample holds a few counts of this clone. The antigen is not known.

The receptor's source is a man aged 18 to 35 with type 1 diabetes. J is TRBJ1-2 and V is TRBV30, with D uncertain. Sequences were obtained from naive CD4+ T cells from blood. CDR3 sequence: CAWRIRAYGYTF. In DNA, the CDR3 is TGTGCCTGGAGGATCAGAGCGTATGGCTACACCTTC.